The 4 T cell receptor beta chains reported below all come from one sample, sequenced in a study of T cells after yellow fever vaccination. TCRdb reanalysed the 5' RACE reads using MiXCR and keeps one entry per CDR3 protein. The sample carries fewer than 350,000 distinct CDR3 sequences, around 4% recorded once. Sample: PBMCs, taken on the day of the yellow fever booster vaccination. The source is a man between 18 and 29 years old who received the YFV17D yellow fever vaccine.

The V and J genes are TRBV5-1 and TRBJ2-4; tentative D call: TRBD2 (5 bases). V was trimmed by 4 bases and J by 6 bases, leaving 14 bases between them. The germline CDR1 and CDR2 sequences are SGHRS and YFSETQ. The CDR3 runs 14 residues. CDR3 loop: CASSPGLVGNIQYF. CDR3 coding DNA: TGCGCCAGCAGCCCCGGACTTGTGGGAAACATTCAGTACTTC.

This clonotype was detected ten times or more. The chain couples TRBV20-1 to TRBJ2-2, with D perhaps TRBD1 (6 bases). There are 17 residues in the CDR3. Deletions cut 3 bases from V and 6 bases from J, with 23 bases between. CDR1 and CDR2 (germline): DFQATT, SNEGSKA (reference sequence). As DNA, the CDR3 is TGCAGTGCTAGGGGCGTTCTCAGGGGCAATTCAGCCGGGGAGCTGTTTTTT. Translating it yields CSARGVLRGNSAGELFF.

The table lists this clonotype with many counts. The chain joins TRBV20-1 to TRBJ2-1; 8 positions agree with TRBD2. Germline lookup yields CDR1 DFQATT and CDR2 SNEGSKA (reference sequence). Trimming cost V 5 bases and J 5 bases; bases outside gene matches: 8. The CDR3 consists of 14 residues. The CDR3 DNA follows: TGCAGTGCTCCCCCGGGGGGGTTCAACAATGAGCAGTTCTTC. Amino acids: CSAPPGGFNNEQFF.

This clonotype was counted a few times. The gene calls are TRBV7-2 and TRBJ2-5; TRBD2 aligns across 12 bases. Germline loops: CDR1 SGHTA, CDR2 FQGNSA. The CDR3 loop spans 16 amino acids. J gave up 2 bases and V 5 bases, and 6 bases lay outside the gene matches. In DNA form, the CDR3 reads TGTGCCAGCAGCCTTCCACTAGCGGGGGGACAAGAGACCCAGTACTTC. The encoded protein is CASSLPLAGGQETQYF.